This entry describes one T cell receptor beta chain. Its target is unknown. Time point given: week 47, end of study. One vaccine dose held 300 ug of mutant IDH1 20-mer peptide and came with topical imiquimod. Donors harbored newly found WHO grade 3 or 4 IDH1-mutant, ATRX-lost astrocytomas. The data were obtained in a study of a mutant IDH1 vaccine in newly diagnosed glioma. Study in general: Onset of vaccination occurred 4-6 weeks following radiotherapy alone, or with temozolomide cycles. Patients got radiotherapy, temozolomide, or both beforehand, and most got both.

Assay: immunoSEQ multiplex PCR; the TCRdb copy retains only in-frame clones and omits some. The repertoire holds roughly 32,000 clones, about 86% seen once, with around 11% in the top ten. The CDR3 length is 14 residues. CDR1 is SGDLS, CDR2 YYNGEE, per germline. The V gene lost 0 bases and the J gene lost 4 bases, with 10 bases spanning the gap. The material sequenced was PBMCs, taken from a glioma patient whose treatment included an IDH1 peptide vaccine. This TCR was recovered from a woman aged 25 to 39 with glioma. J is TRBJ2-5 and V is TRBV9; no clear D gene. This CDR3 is CASSVDVRGETQYF. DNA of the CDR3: TGTGCCAGCAGCGTAGACGTGAGAGGAGAGACCCAGTACTTC.